A selection of T cell receptor beta chains follows, all from one sample in a study of blood T cell repertoires in COVID-19. Only in-frame clones appear in the TCRdb table, and some are missing; sequencing was by immunoSEQ multiplex PCR. The data contain about 200,000 clones, around four fifths of them seen just once; the ten biggest clones take up 0.9% to 0.95%. Sequencing was done on a sample of peripheral blood. The receptors were gathered from a man between 60 and 75 years old with COVID-19, enrolled during active disease. CDR3s include the opening cysteine and the closing phenylalanine or tryptophan.

TRBJ1-2,TRBV28,CASSARYGYTF
TRBJ1-5,TRBV19,CASKGTVSNQPQHF
TRBJ2-5,TRBV9,CASSVQGEEETQYF
TRBJ1-5,TRBV2,CASREQGVADQPQHF
TRBJ1-1,TRBV27,CASSFRGRGTEAFF
TRBJ2-6,TRBV28,CASSSTGGANVLTF
TRBJ2-7,TRBV9,CASSNTGGYEQYF
TRBJ2-7,TRBV24-1,CATSLTGRSYEQYF
TRBJ2-7,TRBV7-9,CASSFLSSYEQYF
TRBJ1-1,TRBV12-3/TRBV12-4,CASRDTPNTEAFF
TRBJ1-1,TRBV19,CASTRSGGPGAFF
TRBJ1-5,TRBV6-5,CASRGEGDQPQHF
TRBJ1-3,TRBV9,CASSGYSGLSGNTIYF
TRBJ2-1,TRBV7-7,CASSHQSTSGRAGEQFF
TRBJ1-2,TRBV10-3,CAISVGTVDGYTF
TRBJ1-6,TRBV12-5,CASGLTTGTGVTLHF
TRBJ2-3,TRBV14,CASSQRDRGPTDTQYF
TRBJ2-1,TRBV5-4,CASSLPGGFYNEQFF
TRBJ1-6,TRBV19,CASNGGRENSPLHF
TRBJ1-4,TRBV9,CASSGNTGTGEKLFF
TRBJ1-2,TRBV7-2,CASSLAGSHPNYGYTF
TRBJ2-1,TRBV30,CAWSVQGLAGISYNEQFF
TRBJ1-5,TRBV7-2,CASSFLQGGQPQHF
TRBJ2-1,TRBV27,CASRGYGLADSYNEQFF
TRBJ2-7,TRBV7-2,CASSRRLVYEQYF
TRBJ1-2,TRBV28,CASTIDRGGGYTF
TRBJ1-2,TRBV9,CASSLANGGYTF
TRBJ1-5,TRBV6-5,CASRTGLSSNQPQHF
TRBJ2-2,TRBV9,CASSRTGAGELFF
TRBJ2-1,TRBV10-3,CAISESGASGRSYNEQFF
TRBJ2-2,TRBV18,CASSPDRATAGELFF
TRBJ2-7,TRBV19,CASSKGGQGAYEQYF
TRBJ1-1,TRBV19,CASSIEGGTEAFF
TRBJ2-1,TRBV7-9,CASSLRGGRAHEQFF
TRBJ2-2,TRBV15,CATSRGTTIARGELFF
TRBJ1-4,TRBV10-3,CATSGGAGEKLFF
TRBJ1-5,TRBV28,CASSSPDIRNQPQHF
TRBJ2-5,TRBV19,CASSPTRETQYF
TRBJ1-1,TRBV30,CAWNRQGPGGAFF
TRBJ2-1,TRBV19,CASSKRDVAGEQFF
TRBJ2-7,TRBV6-5,CASSFDGFYEQYF
TRBJ1-2,TRBV5-1,CASSPTGNYGYTF
TRBJ1-2,TRBV5-5,CASSLSAGPPYGYTF
TRBJ2-1,TRBV6-5,CASNKGLYNEQFF
TRBJ1-4,TRBV3-1/TRBV3-2,CASSQFGVSGSEKLFF
TRBJ2-2,TRBV14,CASSPQGAYDTGELFF
TRBJ2-7,TRBV24-1,CATSEAGSYEQYF
TRBJ2-3,TRBV5-1,CASSLGTDADTQYF
TRBJ2-7,TRBV28,CASRTHRAEQYF
TRBJ1-2,TRBV6-5,CASSPDSFYGYTF
TRBJ2-3,TRBV27,CASSPSYTDTQYF
TRBJ2-2,TRBV25-1,CASSARSDREANTGELFF
TRBJ1-4,TRBV2,CASSLRQGGNEKLFF
TRBJ2-2,TRBV4-2,CASSQGYVGSGGRTNTGELFF
TRBJ1-4,TRBV6-5,CASRPNSATNEKLFF
TRBJ1-1,TRBV27,CASRGQGNTEAFF